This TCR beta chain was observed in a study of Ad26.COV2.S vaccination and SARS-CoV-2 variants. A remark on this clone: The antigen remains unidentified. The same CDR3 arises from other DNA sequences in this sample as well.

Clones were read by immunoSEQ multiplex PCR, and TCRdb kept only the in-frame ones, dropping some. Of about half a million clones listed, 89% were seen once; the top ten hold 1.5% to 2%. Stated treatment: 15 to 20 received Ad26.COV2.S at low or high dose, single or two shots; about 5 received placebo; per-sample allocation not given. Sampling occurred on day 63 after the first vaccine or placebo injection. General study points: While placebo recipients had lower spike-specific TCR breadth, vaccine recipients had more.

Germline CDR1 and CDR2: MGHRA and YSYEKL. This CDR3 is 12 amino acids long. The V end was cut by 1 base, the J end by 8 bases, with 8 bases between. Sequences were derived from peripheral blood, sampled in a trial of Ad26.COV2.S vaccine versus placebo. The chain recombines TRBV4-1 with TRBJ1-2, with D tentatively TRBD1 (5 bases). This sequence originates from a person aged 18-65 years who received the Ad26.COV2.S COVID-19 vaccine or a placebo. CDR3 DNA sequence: TGCGCCAGCAGCCAAGTGGGGGGAGGCTACACCTTC. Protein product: CASSQVGGGYTF.